One and the same sample provided the 21 T cell receptor beta chains below, sequenced in a study of shared clonotypes between healthy human individuals. Generated by immunoSEQ multiplex PCR, the TCRdb table keeps only in-frame clones and is missing some. Altogether 760,000 or so clones are present, 90% to 98% being singletons, with the ten largest covering around 0.21%. CD45RO-negative, CCR7-positively selected cells formed the naive CD8 fraction, excluding terminally differentiated effector memory CD45RA+ cells. Sequenced material: naive CD8+ T cells sorted from blood. These TCRs come from a man in his thirties or forties in good health.

The V call is TRBV18, the J call TRBJ2-1; TRBD1 matches 10 bases. Germline V gene sequence: CDR1 KGHSH, CDR2 LQKENI. Losses at the gene ends were 6 bases for V and 1 base for J; bases not matched to a gene: 6. The CDR3 has 16 amino acids. The CDR3 is CASSPDRGVSYNEQFF. CDR3 nucleotides: TGTGCCAGCTCGCCGGACAGGGGGGTTTCCTACAATGAGCAGTTCTTC.

This chain joins TRBV5-6 and TRBJ2-2; D possibly matches TRBD1 or TRBD2 (5 bases each). Trimming took 0 bases from V and 4 from J, leaving 16 bases between them. CDR3 length: 17 residues. The germline V gene encodes CDR1 SGHDT and CDR2 YYEEEE. The CDR3 is CASSLVGDLPATGELFF. The DNA for the CDR3 is TGTGCCAGCAGCTTGGTAGGGGACCTCCCAGCCACCGGGGAGCTGTTTTTT.

The chain joins TRBV13 to TRBJ1-2; possible D gene TRBD1, 5 bases. Trimming took off 5 bases at V and 4 bases at J, with 11 bases between the two ends. Germline lookup yields CDR1 PRHDT and CDR2 FYEKMQ (reference sequence). The CDR3 has 13 amino acids. CDR3 loop: CASSNDRFYGYTF. In DNA form, the CDR3 reads TGTGCCAGCAGCAATGACAGATTCTATGGCTACACCTTC.

V is TRBV15 and J is TRBJ2-7; 10 bases map to TRBD2. The CDR3 length is 14 residues. The junction had 4 bases not matched to a gene; V was cut back by 5 bases and J by 3 bases. The germline V gene encodes CDR1 LNHNV and CDR2 YYDKDF (reference sequence). The chain's CDR3 is CATSWGLAIYEQYF. CDR3 DNA: TGTGCCACCAGCTGGGGACTAGCGATCTACGAGCAGTACTTC.

This clone was detected once. J is TRBJ2-3 and V is TRBV6-5; TRBD1 is a possible D gene (6 bases). The CDR3 has 16 residues. In germline, CDR1 is MNHEY, CDR2 SVGAGI. The V gene lost 2 bases and the J gene lost 2 bases, with 14 bases spanning the gap. The CDR3 coding sequence is TGTGCCAGCAGTTACACAACAGGGTTCCCCACAGATACGCAGTATTTT. This sequence encodes CASSYTTGFPTDTQYF.

This clone has just one count. The rearrangement links TRBV7-6 to TRBJ2-7; 8 bases match TRBD2. Per the germline V gene, CDR1 is SGHVS and CDR2 is FNYEAQ. The V gene end was trimmed by 6 bases and the J gene end by 6 bases; junction bases not matched to a gene: 13. This CDR3 comprises 15 residues. The chain's CDR3 is CASSFDGLALVEQYF. CDR3 sequence (DNA): TGTGCCAGCAGTTTTGATGGACTAGCTCTCGTCGAGCAGTACTTC.

The V call is TRBV11-2, the J call TRBJ2-3; 7 positions agree with TRBD1. Germline loops: CDR1 SGHAT, CDR2 FQNNGV. The CDR3 covers 17 residues. Losses at the gene ends were 4 bases for V and 2 bases for J; bases not matched to a gene: 12. DNA for the CDR3: TGTGCCAGCAGCTACGATCCAGACAGGGACAACACAGATACGCAGTATTTT. As protein: CASSYDPDRDNTDTQYF.

This chain joins TRBV9 and TRBJ1-1, with unresolved D. Trimming removed 0 bases from V and 0 bases from J, with 12 bases in between. Germline CDR1 SGDLS, CDR2 YYNGEE. There are 16 residues in the CDR3. The CDR3 DNA follows: TGTGCCAGCAGCGTAGGTGGGATCGGAATGAACACTGAAGCTTTCTTT. Amino acid sequence: CASSVGGIGMNTEAFF.

The chain couples TRBV10-3 to TRBJ2-7; no firm D call. The V end was cut by 8 bases, the J end by 1 base, with 15 bases between. CDR1 is ENHRY, CDR2 SYGVKD, per germline. The CDR3 extends over 14 amino acids. The CDR3 nucleotides are TGTGCCATCGCCCCCGAGAACCAGTCCTACGAGCAGTACTTC. This translates into CAIAPENQSYEQYF.

V is TRBV11-3 and J is TRBJ2-7; D perhaps matches TRBD2 (6 bases). The V and J ends lost 5 bases and 4 bases respectively, with 21 bases between them. Germline CDR1 and CDR2: SGHNT and YENEEA. The CDR3 is made up of 16 amino acids. In nucleotides, the CDR3 is TGTGCCAGCAGCACTAGTGGGGAGGACGGCTCGTACGAGCAGTACTTC. Translated: CASSTSGEDGSYEQYF. Supplemented by reference TRBV11-3 and TRBJ2-7, the full variable domain reads EAGVVQSPRYKIIEKKQPVAFWCNPISGHNTLYWYLQNLGQGPELLIRYENEEAVDDSQLPKDRFSAERLKGVDSTLKIQPAELGDSAVYLCASSTSGEDGSYEQYFGPGTRLTVT.

The rearrangement uses TRBV7-9 and TRBJ2-3, with 10 bases that match TRBD2. CDR3 length: 13 residues. Germline CDR1 reads SEHNR; CDR2 reads FQNEAQ (reference sequence). The ends lost 5 bases at V and 8 bases at J; junction bases unmatched: 4. The DNA for the CDR3 is TGTGCCAGCAGCCCGCGACTAGCGGGTACGCAGTATTTT. Translated, it gives CASSPRLAGTQYF.

The CDR3 reads CASSLFPSKQIYNEQFF. DNA of the CDR3: TGTGCCAGCAGCTTATTCCCGTCGAAACAGATTTACAATGAGCAGTTCTTC. V usage is TRBV7-6 and J usage is TRBJ2-1, with unresolved D. The V and J ends lost 2 bases and 4 bases respectively, with 18 bases between them. CDR3 length: 17 amino acids. Germline values: CDR1 SGHVS, CDR2 FNYEAQ.

The J gene is TRBJ2-5, the V gene TRBV11-2, with 10 bases aligning to TRBD2. V gave up 5 bases and J gave up 6 bases; unmatched junction bases: 12. Germline assignment: CDR1 SGHAT and CDR2 FQNNGV. The CDR3 extends over 16 amino acids. The CDR3 DNA reads TGTGCCAGCAGCCCCCGGCTAGCGGGAGTCGGGAAGACCCAGTACTTC. The encoded protein is CASSPRLAGVGKTQYF.

The V call is TRBV28, the J call TRBJ1-3, with D maybe TRBD1 (5 bases). Trimming removed 5 bases at V and 3 bases at J, with 11 bases between. From germline, CDR1 is MDHEN and CDR2 SYDVKM. This CDR3 is 14 amino acids long. The CDR3 DNA reads TGTGCCAGCAGTCCTTCTGGGGGTGGAAACACCATATATTTT. Amino acids: CASSPSGGGNTIYF.

The chain recombines TRBV13 with TRBJ1-1; TRBD1 is a possible D gene (5 bases). Germline loops: CDR1 PRHDT, CDR2 FYEKMQ (reference sequence). V was shortened by 4 bases and J by 0 bases, with 9 bases between the two germline ends. The CDR3 loop spans 14 amino acids. The CDR3 bases are TGTGCCAGCAGCTCCCAGACAGTGAACACTGAAGCTTTCTTT. Translated, it gives CASSSQTVNTEAFF.

The chain is built from TRBV7-2 and TRBJ2-7; tentatively, D is TRBD2 (5 bases). CDR3 length: 13 amino acids. V shed 1 base and J shed 7 bases, with 11 bases lying between them. From germline, CDR1 is SGHTA and CDR2 FQGNSA. The CDR3 reads CASSLGGFGEQYF. The CDR3 nucleotides read TGTGCCAGCAGCTTAGGAGGGTTCGGTGAGCAGTACTTC.

The chain links TRBV5-4 to TRBJ1-2; no definite D call. The germline V and J ends were trimmed by 2 bases and 4 bases, with 9 bases remaining between them. The CDR3 is 13 amino acids. Germline CDR1 reads SGHNT; CDR2 reads YYREEE (reference sequence). The CDR3 region is CASSFGGGYGYTF. In nucleotides, the CDR3 is TGTGCCAGCAGCTTTGGCGGCGGCTATGGCTACACCTTC.

The V and J genes are TRBV27 and TRBJ2-3; D gene uncertain. CDR3 length: 13 residues. CDR1 is MNHEY, CDR2 SMNVEV, per germline (reference sequence). V was cut by 5 bases and J by 11 bases, with 17 bases left in between. DNA for the CDR3: TGTGCCAGCAGTCTCTCCTTTGGGCTAGAGCAGTATTTT. Translation: CASSLSFGLEQYF.

This chain joins TRBV9 and TRBJ2-7, with D possibly being TRBD1 or TRBD2 (5 bases each). The CDR3 spans 15 residues. V was shortened by 3 bases and J by 5 bases, with 18 bases between the two germline ends. Looked up from germline, CDR1 is SGDLS and CDR2 is YYNGEE. The CDR3 DNA sequence: TGTGCCAGCAGCGAGTTAGGGACGGTTATAGACGAGCAGTACTTC. This codes for CASSELGTVIDEQYF.

This chain joins TRBV19 and TRBJ2-1, with 7 bases identical to TRBD2. With V trimmed by 2 bases and J by 2 bases, 3 bases remained unmatched. In germline, CDR1 is LNHDA, CDR2 SQIVND (reference sequence). The CDR3 sequence is 15 residues long. The CDR3 spells CASSILTSTYNEQFF. The CDR3, as DNA: TGTGCCAGTAGTATACTGACTAGCACCTACAATGAGCAGTTCTTC.

This rearrangement joins TRBV27 to TRBJ2-7; D is perhaps TRBD1 (6 bases). The CDR3 spans 13 residues. Germline CDR1 reads MNHEY; CDR2 reads SMNVEV (reference sequence). Trimming took off 8 bases at V and 3 bases at J, with 14 bases between the two ends. DNA of the CDR3: TGTGCCAGCGCGACTACAGGGATCTACGAGCAGTACTTC. This gives the protein CASATTGIYEQYF.